The 28 T cell receptor beta chains below were found in one sample sequenced in a study of blood T cell repertoires in COVID-19. Assay: immunoSEQ multiplex PCR; the TCRdb copy retains only in-frame clones and omits some. The profile shows fewer than 650,000 clones, around nine tenths of them singletons. The material sequenced was peripheral blood. The receptors were gathered from a woman aged 45 to 65 with COVID-19, enrolled during active disease.

The rearrangement links TRBV3-1 (or the pseudogene TRBV3-2) to TRBJ1-6; D remains ambiguous. V was shortened by 6 bases and J by 5 bases, with 11 bases between the two germline ends. This CDR3 is 14 amino acids long. Germline values: CDR1 LGHDT, CDR2 YNNKEL (reference sequence). This chain's CDR3 is CASSPRGNNSPLHF. CDR3 in DNA: TGTGCCAGCAGTCCTAGAGGGAATAATTCACCCCTCCACTTT.

The chain combines TRBV5-4 with TRBJ1-2; TRBD1 is a possible D gene (6 bases). CDR3 size: 15 residues. Per the germline V gene, CDR1 is SGHNT and CDR2 is YYREEE (reference sequence). Trimming left V 3 bases short and J 1 base short, with 13 bases between. The CDR3 DNA reads as TGTGCCAGCAGCTCTCCGACAGGAATTAACTATGGCTACACCTTC. Translation gives CASSSPTGINYGYTF.

The chain is built from TRBV19 and TRBJ2-1; 7 nucleotides agree with TRBD1. CDR3 size: 13 residues. After removal of 5 bases from V and 7 bases from J, the junction contained 5 bases not matched to a gene. The germline V gene encodes CDR1 LNHDA and CDR2 SQIVND (reference sequence). CDR3 in amino acids: CASSVGTVNEQFF. The CDR3 DNA sequence: TGTGCCAGTAGTGTCGGGACAGTAAATGAGCAGTTCTTC.

V gene TRBV29-1 combines with J gene TRBJ1-4; D is ambiguous. From germline, CDR1 is SQVTM and CDR2 ANQGSEA. The CDR3 totals 11 residues. Trimming removed 5 bases from V and 2 bases from J, with 3 bases in between. CDR3 region: CSVYTNEKLFF. DNA of the CDR3: TGCAGCGTTTATACTAATGAAAAACTGTTTTTT.

The chain carries TRBV7-2 and TRBJ2-3, with TRBD1 as a possible D gene (5 bases). The germline gives CDR1 SGHTA, CDR2 FQGNSA. V lost 2 bases and J lost 14, with 14 bases in between. The CDR3 sequence is 12 residues long. The CDR3 DNA reads as TGTGCCAGCAGCTTAATGGGGCCTCGTCCGTATTTT. This translates into CASSLMGPRPYF.

The V and J genes are TRBV24-1 and TRBJ1-1; D is possibly TRBD1 (5 bases). Germline V gene sequence: CDR1 KGHDR, CDR2 SFDVKD. V was trimmed by 5 bases and J by 1 base, leaving 13 bases between them. The CDR3 runs 15 residues. CDR3 sequence: CATSGADSQNTEAFF. The DNA for the CDR3 is TGTGCCACCAGTGGGGCAGACAGCCAGAACACTGAAGCTTTCTTT.

The CDR3, as DNA: TGTGCCAGCAGCTCCCCGGGGGGCACCTACAATGAGCAGTTCTTC. It encodes CASSSPGGTYNEQFF. The J gene is TRBJ2-1, the V gene TRBV2, with TRBD2 as a possible D gene (7 bases). Trimming pared 6 bases from V and 2 bases from J, leaving 14 bases between. Looked up from germline, CDR1 is SNHLY and CDR2 is FYNNEI. The CDR3 totals 15 residues.

V gene TRBV15 combines with J gene TRBJ2-1, with 8 bases identical to TRBD1. With V trimmed by 8 bases and J by 9 bases, 15 bases remained unmatched. The CDR3 consists of 15 residues. Germline V CDR1 and CDR2: LNHNV, YYDKDF (reference sequence). DNA of the CDR3: TGTGCCACCTCCCTCGAACAGGGGGGAGTTAGTGAGCAGTTCTTC. Its protein is CATSLEQGGVSEQFF.

This clone was seen a single time. The chain carries TRBV7-8 and TRBJ1-5, with 7 bases aligning to TRBD1. Unmatched junction bases numbered 13, after V lost 5 bases and J lost 6 bases. Germline V gene lookup returns CDR1 SGHVS and CDR2 FQNEAQ. There are 16 residues in the CDR3. The CDR3 DNA is TGTGCCAGCAGCCCGAAGTTGGTAGGGGGCACTCAGCCCCAGCATTTT. As protein: CASSPKLVGGTQPQHF.

This sequence joins TRBV2 and TRBJ1-3; maybe TRBD1 (6 bases). Per germline, CDR1 SNHLY and CDR2 FYNNEI. V shed 6 bases and J shed 2 bases, with 14 bases lying between them. CDR3 length: 15 residues. The CDR3 region has the DNA TGTGCCAGCAGCCCAGACAGGTTTACTGGAAACACCATATATTTT. Its protein is CASSPDRFTGNTIYF.

The V call is TRBV12-3 or TRBV12-4, the J call TRBJ2-3; D gene ambiguous. Trimming removed 3 bases at V and 4 bases at J, with 8 bases between. The length of the CDR3 is 13 residues. The chain's CDR3 is CASSFQASDTQYF. The CDR3 DNA follows: TGTGCCAGCAGTTTCCAAGCTTCAGATACGCAGTATTTT.

This chain joins TRBV10-2 and TRBJ1-2; D not certain. Germline lookup yields CDR1 WSHSY and CDR2 SAAADI. With 4 bases removed from V and 4 bases from J, the gap between germline ends came to 10 bases. The CDR3 totals 13 residues. CDR3 DNA: TGCGCCAGCAGTGCCGCGGGCCTCTATGGCTACACCTTC. Its translation: CASSAAGLYGYTF.

In the case of this clone: Within the sample, other DNA sequences also encode this same CDR3. The V call is TRBV7-9, the J call TRBJ2-2; possible D gene TRBD1, 6 bases. The CDR3 totals 12 residues. Germline loops: CDR1 SEHNR, CDR2 FQNEAQ (reference sequence). Deletions cut 9 bases from V and 1 base from J, with 6 bases between. DNA of the CDR3: TGTGCCAGGGGACAGAACACCGGGGAGCTGTTTTTT. As protein: CARGQNTGELFF.

This clone was observed a few times. The chain has TRBV12-3 or TRBV12-4 and TRBJ2-2, with a possible D match to TRBD2 (6 bases). CDR3 length: 13 amino acids. V was cut by 11 bases and J by 7 bases, with 17 bases left in between. The CDR3 DNA follows: TGTGCCTCCGGGGCCAGGAGGGACGGGGAGCTGTTTTTT. Translation gives CASGARRDGELFF.

The chain employs TRBV6-6 and TRBJ2-1; 7 bases are shared with TRBD1. Unmatched junction bases numbered 11, after V lost 0 bases and J lost 9 bases. CDR3 length: 16 amino acids. The germline V gene has CDR1 MNHNY and CDR2 SVGAGI (reference sequence). The CDR3 sequence: CASSYSTGRPFGEQFF. The DNA of the CDR3 is TGTGCCAGCAGTTACTCGACAGGGCGACCCTTCGGTGAGCAGTTCTTC.

This chain links TRBV12-3 or TRBV12-4 with TRBJ2-1, with D maybe TRBD1 (5 bases). The CDR3 sequence is 13 residues long. V was pared by 5 bases and J by 7 bases, with 12 bases between. DNA for the CDR3: TGTGCCAGCAGTGACATGACAGCTAATGAGCAGTTCTTC. It is translated as CASSDMTANEQFF.

The gene calls are TRBV11-2 and TRBJ2-7; 10 nucleotides match TRBD1. After removal of 4 bases from V and 6 bases from J, the junction contained 12 bases not matched to a gene. CDR1 is SGHAT and CDR2 is FQNNGV in the germline V gene. This CDR3 comprises 16 residues. CDR3 bases: TGTGCCAGCAGCTCCGCCGGGACAGGGGAAATTGGCGAGCAGTACTTC. Its protein is CASSSAGTGEIGEQYF.

This clone showed up just a few times. This sequence joins TRBV5-6 and TRBJ1-1; D remains unclear. The CDR3 is made up of 11 amino acids. Trimming removed 2 bases from V and 4 bases from J, with 3 bases in between. The germline V gene encodes CDR1 SGHDT and CDR2 YYEEEE. As DNA, the CDR3 is TGTGCCAGCAGCTTTCGCACTGAAGCTTTCTTT. Protein sequence: CASSFRTEAFF. Full variable domain (outside the CDR3, taken from reference TRBV5-6 and TRBJ1-1): DAGVTQSPTHLIKTRGQQVTLRCSPKSGHDTVSWYQQALGQGPQFIFQYYEEEERQRGNFPDRFSGHQFPNYSSELNVNALLLGDSALYLCASSFRTEAFFGQGTRLTVV.

V gene TRBV9 combines with J gene TRBJ2-7, with 10 nucleotides matching TRBD1. The ends lost 4 bases at V and 4 bases at J; junction bases unmatched: 5. From germline, CDR1 is SGDLS and CDR2 YYNGEE. The CDR3 has 14 residues. CDR3 in DNA: TGTGCCAGCAGCTACGGGACAGGGGCATACGAGCAGTACTTC. Its protein is CASSYGTGAYEQYF.

The count of this clone is one. The chain combines TRBV2 with TRBJ1-4; D uncertain. Germline CDR1 is SNHLY and CDR2 is FYNNEI. V was cut by 6 bases and J by 3 bases, with 14 bases left in between. This CDR3 is 15 amino acids long. The CDR3 loop is CASREDGESNEKLFF. The CDR3 DNA is TGTGCCAGCAGGGAGGACGGGGAGTCTAATGAAAAACTGTTTTTT.

The chain carries TRBV3-1 (or the pseudogene TRBV3-2) and TRBJ2-7; possible D gene TRBD2, 6 bases. This CDR3 is built from 14 residues. V was clipped by 5 bases and J by 3 bases, with 14 bases between them. Per germline, CDR1 LGHDT and CDR2 YNNKEL (reference sequence). CDR3 sequence (DNA): TGTGCCAGCAGCTACACAGGAGGGAACTACGAGCAGTACTTC. Protein: CASSYTGGNYEQYF.

The J gene is TRBJ1-1, the V gene TRBV6-5; TRBD1 agrees at 7 bases. The ends lost 10 bases at V and 6 bases at J; junction bases unmatched: 11. Per germline, CDR1 MNHEY and CDR2 SVGAGI. The CDR3 length is 13 residues. The CDR3 is CANQTGAFPEAFF. CDR3 DNA: TGTGCCAACCAAACAGGGGCCTTCCCTGAAGCTTTCTTT.

This clone appeared a few times. The rearrangement joins TRBV10-3 to TRBJ1-1, with a tentative D call TRBD1 (5 bases). The CDR3 consists of 14 residues. The V gene's germline CDR1 is ENHRY and CDR2 SYGVKD. Trimming removed 2 bases at V and 1 base at J, with 8 bases between. CDR3: CAISEGQGNTEAFF. DNA of the CDR3: TGTGCCATCAGTGAGGGACAAGGGAACACTGAAGCTTTCTTT.

The chain couples TRBV4-2 to TRBJ2-7, with 16 bases fitting TRBD2. This CDR3 contains 18 residues. Germline V lookup: CDR1 LGHNA, CDR2 YNFKEQ. V dropped 1 base and J dropped 2; count of bases not matched to a gene: 5. DNA of the CDR3: TGTGCCAGCAGCCAAGTTTCTGGGACTAGCGGGGGGGCCTACGAGCAGTACTTC. Protein: CASSQVSGTSGGAYEQYF.

This clone occurred a few times. The rearrangement uses TRBV5-4 and TRBJ1-1; 9 positions agree with TRBD1. The CDR3 contains 15 residues. V shed 2 bases and J 4 bases; nucleotides not matched to a gene: 6. Germline V gene lookup returns CDR1 SGHNT and CDR2 YYREEE (reference sequence). The DNA for the CDR3 is TGTGCCAGCAGCTTACAGGGGGCATTAGGCACTGAAGCTTTCTTT. It specifies CASSLQGALGTEAFF.

The V call is TRBV7-9, the J call TRBJ1-1; TRBD1 agrees at 8 bases. Germline V gene data show CDR1 as SEHNR and CDR2 as FQNEAQ (reference sequence). V dropped 4 bases and J dropped 1; count of bases not matched to a gene: 11. The length of the CDR3 is 17 residues. The CDR3 sequence: CASSSKGQVGGNTEAFF. CDR3 DNA sequence: TGTGCCAGCAGCTCCAAGGGACAGGTAGGGGGGAACACTGAAGCTTTCTTT.

The chain joins TRBV5-6 to TRBJ1-2; TRBD1 matches 11 bases. The CDR3 length is 15 residues. V lost 2 bases to trimming and J lost 4 bases; unmatched junction nucleotides: 4. CDR1 and CDR2 from the germline V gene are SGHDT and YYEEEE. The CDR3 DNA reads as TGTGCCAGCAGCTTTGGGACAGGGGGAGCCTATGGCTACACCTTC. It encodes CASSFGTGGAYGYTF.

The rearrangement links TRBV5-1 to TRBJ1-4; TRBD1 agrees at 7 bases. The CDR3 runs 18 residues. J lost 6 bases, V lost 4 bases, and 18 bases had no gene match. CDR1 and CDR2 from the germline V gene are SGHRS and YFSETQ. The DNA for the CDR3 is TGCGCCAGCAGCCCCGGACTCGTCAACCGGGACAGCCATGAAAAACTGTTTTTT. It codes for CASSPGLVNRDSHEKLFF.